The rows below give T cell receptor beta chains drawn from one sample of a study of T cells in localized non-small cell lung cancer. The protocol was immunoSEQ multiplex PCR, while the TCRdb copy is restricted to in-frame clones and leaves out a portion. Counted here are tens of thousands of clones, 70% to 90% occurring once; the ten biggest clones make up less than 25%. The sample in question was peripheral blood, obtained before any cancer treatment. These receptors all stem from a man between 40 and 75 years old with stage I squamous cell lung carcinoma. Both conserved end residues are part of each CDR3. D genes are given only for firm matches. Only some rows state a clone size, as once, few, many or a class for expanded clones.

TGTGCCACCTCGTCTCATCAAGAGACCCAGTACTTC	CATSSHQETQYF	.	TRBJ2-5	TRBV19	.
TGTGCCAGCAGCCAAGTCGGCTCAGTCCCCCTCCAAGAGACCCAGTACTTC	CASSQVGSVPLQETQYF	.	TRBJ2-5	TRBV14	few
TGTGCCAGCAGCTTAACCCGTAGCACAGATACGCAGTATTTT	CASSLTRSTDTQYF	.	TRBJ2-3	TRBV11-3	.
TGTGCCAGCAGCTTAGGGGGACCGGGGACGGGCGGGGAGCTGTTTTTT	CASSLGGPGTGGELFF	.	TRBJ2-2	TRBV7-2	.
TGTGCTAGTGGTTTGGGGGCTAGCGGGAGGGTTTACAATGAGCAGTTCTTC	CASGLGASGRVYNEQFF	TRBD2	TRBJ2-1	TRBV12-5	.
TGTGCCAGCAGTTACCTTCTTCCGTGGGAGGGCTCGGGTACAGATACGCAGTATTTT	CASSYLLPWEGSGTDTQYF	TRBD2	TRBJ2-3	TRBV28	.
TGTGCCAGTCGATCAGGGGCGGGTCACCTTCGCACAGATACGCAGTATTTT	CASRSGAGHLRTDTQYF	.	TRBJ2-3	TRBV27	.
TGTGCCAGTCGAGGGGGCTTTGATGGGGAGCTGTTTTTT	CASRGGFDGELFF	TRBD1	TRBJ2-2	TRBV28	.
TGTGCCAGCAGCCCTCCCCCGACAGGAGGGTCACCCCTCCACTTT	CASSPPPTGGSPLHF	.	TRBJ1-6	TRBV6-5	.
TGTGCCAGCAGTGACAGGGGAGGAGTGGGCACAGATACGCAGTATTTT	CASSDRGGVGTDTQYF	.	TRBJ2-3	TRBV6-1	.
TGTGCCAGCAGCGTAGGTTCGACAGGGGAGAGGCGTTGCACCTTC	CASSVGSTGERRCTF	TRBD1	TRBJ1-2	TRBV9	.
TGTGCCAGCAGCTTGGCTTCAGGGGGGAACACTGAAGCTTTCTTT	CASSLASGGNTEAFF	TRBD1	TRBJ1-1	TRBV7-8	once
TGTGCCAGCAGGCCTCAGGGGGAAACCGGGGAGCTGTTTTTT	CASRPQGETGELFF	TRBD1	TRBJ2-2	TRBV28	.
TGTGCCAGCAGCTTGACAGCCTCCTACGAGCAGTACTTC	CASSLTASYEQYF	.	TRBJ2-7	TRBV5-6	.